The next 4 T cell receptor beta chains were all read from a single sample in a study of vaccination effects on CD4 cells after COVID-19. These TCRs' antigens remain unknown. Peptide-pool stimulation followed by sequencing identified expanded antigen-specific CD4+ clonotypes in the ViraFEST assay. Cells that had been cultured for approximately eleven days were the source of isolated CD4+ T cells. Previously uninfected by SARS-CoV-2, the vaccine recipients also showed negative nucleocapsid antibodies. TCRdb's table, derived via immunoSEQ multiplex PCR, lists solely in-frame clones and lacks some. The sample lists about 65,000 clones, 60% to 80% occurring once. The source was CD4+ T cells from PBMCs cultured with HCoV-NL63 spike peptides, collected before COVID-19 vaccination. The receptors derive from a human donor who received a COVID-19 vaccine.

This chain connects TRBV2 to TRBJ2-5; 8 positions match TRBD2. V was pared by 8 bases and J by 5 bases, with 13 bases of the junction left unmatched. Per the germline V gene, CDR1 is SNHLY and CDR2 is FYNNEI. The CDR3 consists of 15 residues. The CDR3 loop reads CASPYRGGRRETQYF. CDR3 coding DNA: TGTGCCAGCCCCTATCGGGGGGGGCGCCGGGAGACCCAGTACTTC.

This clone was detected a few times. The chain has TRBV3-1 (or the pseudogene TRBV3-2) and TRBJ2-6; D not resolved. The CDR3 has 14 amino acids. Trimming removed 8 bases from V and 0 bases from J, with 8 bases in between. Germline lookup yields CDR1 LGHDT and CDR2 YNNKEL (reference sequence). CDR3 residues: CASRRSSGANVLTF. CDR3 coding DNA: TGTGCCAGCCGGCGGAGCTCTGGGGCCAACGTCCTGACTTTC.

The gene calls are TRBV28 and TRBJ2-1, with D possibly TRBD1 on 6 matching bases. V was trimmed by 3 bases and J by 8 bases, leaving 8 bases between them. The germline V gene has CDR1 MDHEN and CDR2 SYDVKM. The CDR3 runs to 12 residues. DNA of the CDR3: TGTGCCAGCAGTTTCAGGGGCGATGAGCAGTTCTTC. Its protein product is CASSFRGDEQFF.

The chain joins TRBV19 to TRBJ1-5; no clear D gene. This CDR3 contains 15 residues. Germline CDR1 LNHDA, CDR2 SQIVND (reference sequence). V lost 6 bases and J 4 bases, leaving 16 bases between the germline ends. CDR3 sequence: CASRVVLVGNQPQHF. The CDR3 region has the DNA TGTGCCAGTAGAGTGGTTTTGGTAGGGAATCAGCCCCAGCATTTT.